This record looks at one T cell receptor (beta chain) sequence and its context. A deep-level run was used for the assay. In the sorted-subset replicate PCRs, approximately 200 ng DNA, around 32,000 T cell genomes, was used. Sequenced by immunoSEQ multiplex PCR; TCRdb stores in-frame clones only, minus some. The table shows some 2,500,000 clones, with approximately 93% occurring only once. The data originate from a study of shared clonotypes between healthy human individuals. The source is a man aged 18 to 30 in good health. Some clones in this sample may be carry-over from other donors' samples. Sample: naive CD4+ T cells from PBMCs. Subset described: CD45RA+ positively selected.

CDR3 amino acids: CATASGRTAYGYTF. In nucleotides, the CDR3 is TGTGCCACCGCTTCCGGGAGGACGGCCTATGGCTACACCTTC. The rearrangement uses TRBV6-6 and TRBJ1-2, with no clear D. Germline CDR1 is MNHNY and CDR2 is SVGAGI (reference sequence). The V gene lost 10 bases and the J gene lost 4 bases, with 19 bases spanning the gap. The CDR3 covers 14 residues.